This T cell receptor beta chain was retrieved from a study of early T cells in non-severe SARS-CoV-2 infection. Study at large: The input, bulk RNA from unsorted whole blood, was sequenced, and chains were unpaired. Study conclusions and caveats: VDJdb-based matching was biased toward anti-spike CD8 responses and missed private and CD4 specificities.

From germline, CDR1 is DFQATT and CDR2 SNEGSKA (reference sequence). The CDR3 consists of 14 residues. Losses at the gene ends were 7 bases for V and 4 bases for J; bases not matched to a gene: 9. Molecules of cDNA were individually given unique molecular identifiers that were attached to them. TCRdb passed the 5' RACE reads through MiXCR, listing each CDR3 protein once. The sample holds some 45,000 distinct CDR3 sequences; about 4% are singletons and the top ten take 5% to 7.5%. Note on this clonotype: Its specificity is not known.

The chain is built from TRBV20-1 and TRBJ2-2, with 7 bases that match TRBD2. The receptor was isolated from an adult who was a healthcare worker with PCR-confirmed SARS-CoV-2 infection or an uninfected control (not recorded which). Source material: whole blood. The CDR3 loop reads CSGYAGGSTGELFF. The CDR3 bases are TGCAGTGGTTATGCCGGGGGGAGCACCGGGGAGCTGTTTTTT.